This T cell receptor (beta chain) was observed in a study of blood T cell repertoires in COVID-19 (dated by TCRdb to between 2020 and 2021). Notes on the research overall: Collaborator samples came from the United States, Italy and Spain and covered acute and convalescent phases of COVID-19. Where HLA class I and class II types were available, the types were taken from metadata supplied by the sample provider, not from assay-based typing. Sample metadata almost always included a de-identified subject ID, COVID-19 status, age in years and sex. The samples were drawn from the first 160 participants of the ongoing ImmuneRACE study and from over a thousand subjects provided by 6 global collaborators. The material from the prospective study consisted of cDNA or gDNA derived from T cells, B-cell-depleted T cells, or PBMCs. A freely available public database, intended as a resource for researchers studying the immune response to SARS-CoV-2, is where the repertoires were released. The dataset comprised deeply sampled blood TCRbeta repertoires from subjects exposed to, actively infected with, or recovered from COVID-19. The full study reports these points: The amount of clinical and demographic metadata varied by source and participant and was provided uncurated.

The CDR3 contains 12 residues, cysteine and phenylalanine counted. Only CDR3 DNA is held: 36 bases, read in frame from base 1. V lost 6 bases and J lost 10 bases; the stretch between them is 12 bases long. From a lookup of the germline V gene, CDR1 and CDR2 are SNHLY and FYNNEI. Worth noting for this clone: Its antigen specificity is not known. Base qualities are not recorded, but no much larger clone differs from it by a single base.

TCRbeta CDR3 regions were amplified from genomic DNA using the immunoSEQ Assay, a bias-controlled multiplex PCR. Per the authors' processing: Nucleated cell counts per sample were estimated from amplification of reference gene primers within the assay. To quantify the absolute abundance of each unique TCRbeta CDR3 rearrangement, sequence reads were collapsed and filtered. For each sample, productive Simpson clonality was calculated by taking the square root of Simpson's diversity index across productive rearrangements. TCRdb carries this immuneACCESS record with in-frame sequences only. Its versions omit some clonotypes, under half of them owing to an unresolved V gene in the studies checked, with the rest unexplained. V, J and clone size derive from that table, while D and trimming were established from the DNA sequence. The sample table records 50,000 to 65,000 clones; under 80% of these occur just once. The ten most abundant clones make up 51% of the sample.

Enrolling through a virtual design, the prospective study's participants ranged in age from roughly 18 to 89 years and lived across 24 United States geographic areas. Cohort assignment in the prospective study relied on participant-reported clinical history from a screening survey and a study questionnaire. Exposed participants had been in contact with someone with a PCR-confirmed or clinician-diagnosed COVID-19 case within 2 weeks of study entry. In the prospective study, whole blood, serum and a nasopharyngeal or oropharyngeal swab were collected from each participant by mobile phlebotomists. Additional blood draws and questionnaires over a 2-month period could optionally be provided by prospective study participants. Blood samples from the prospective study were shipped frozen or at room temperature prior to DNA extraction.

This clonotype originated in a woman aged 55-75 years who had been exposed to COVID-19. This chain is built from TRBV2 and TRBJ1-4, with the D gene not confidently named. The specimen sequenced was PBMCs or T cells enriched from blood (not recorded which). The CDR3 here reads CASSPTGGKLFF. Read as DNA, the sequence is TGTGCCAGCAGCCCAACGGGAGGAAAACTGTTTTTT.